These 29 T cell receptor beta chains were all obtained from the same sample, sequenced in a study of memory CD4+ T cells and cytomegalovirus serostatus. Single viable CD3+CD4+CD8-CD45RO+ cells were sorted as the memory CD4+ T cells. TCRdb keeps only in-frame clones here, not all; method: immunoSEQ multiplex PCR. The sample includes about 56,000 clones, 82% of them seen just once. The material sequenced was memory CD4+ T cells from blood. Source of these receptors: an adult in good health and CMV-seronegative.

V is TRBV11-3 and J is TRBJ2-2; 13 positions agree with TRBD2. The CDR3 covers 16 residues. V trimming: 5 bases; J trimming: 5 bases; junction bases outside the gene matches: 5. Per the germline V gene, CDR1 is SGHNT and CDR2 is YENEEA. The CDR3 region has the DNA TGTGCCAGCAGCGGTCGGACTAGCGGGGGAACCGGGGAGCTGTTTTTT. Its protein is CASSGRTSGGTGELFF.

The chain joins TRBV28 to TRBJ2-3; possibly TRBD2 for D (5 bases). Trimming shortened V by 5 bases and J by 8 bases, and 8 bases separated the two germline ends. Germline CDR1 and CDR2: MDHEN and SYDVKM. CDR3 length: 11 residues. The chain's CDR3 is CASSGEGTQYF. In DNA form, the CDR3 reads TGTGCCAGCAGTGGCGAGGGTACGCAGTATTTT.

The chain uses TRBV29-1 and TRBJ2-1; D might be TRBD1 or TRBD2, each matching 5 bases. CDR3 length: 13 amino acids. Germline V lookup: CDR1 SQVTM, CDR2 ANQGSEA. V lost 7 bases and J 0 bases, leaving 10 bases between the germline ends. The CDR3 here is CSARDGSYNEQFF. The CDR3 region has the DNA TGCAGCGCCCGGGACGGCTCCTACAATGAGCAGTTCTTC.

This clone was detected only once. V gene TRBV7-9 combines with J gene TRBJ1-2; 7 bases are shared with TRBD1. This CDR3 comprises 17 residues. With V trimmed by 5 bases and J by 1 base, 13 bases remained unmatched. The germline CDR1 and CDR2 sequences are SEHNR and FQNEAQ (reference sequence). The CDR3 spells CASSPPWRGQYNYGYTF. As DNA, the CDR3 is TGTGCCAGCAGCCCCCCGTGGAGGGGACAGTATAACTATGGCTACACCTTC.

The chain joins TRBV4-2 to TRBJ1-5; D uncertain. CDR3 length equals 13 residues. V was cut by 3 bases and J by 4 bases, with 7 bases left in between. Germline CDR1 and CDR2: LGHNA and YNFKEQ. The CDR3 spells CASSQAINQPQHF. The CDR3 DNA reads TGTGCCAGCAGCCAGGCTATTAATCAGCCCCAGCATTTT.

The V call is TRBV7-9, the J call TRBJ2-2, with D possibly matching TRBD1 (6 bases). Looked up from germline, CDR1 is SEHNR and CDR2 is FQNEAQ (reference sequence). V was shortened by 0 bases and J by 2 bases, with 10 bases between the two germline ends. This CDR3 contains 16 residues. In DNA, the CDR3 is TGTGCCAGCAGCTTAGCGCAGGGGATCAACACCGGGGAGCTGTTTTTT. It encodes CASSLAQGINTGELFF.

This clone showed up just a few times. This chain joins TRBV5-5 and TRBJ1-2; perhaps TRBD1 as D (6 bases). V was pared by 3 bases and J by 2 bases, with 11 bases between. The CDR3 is 14 amino acids. CDR1 SGHKS and CDR2 YYEKEE come from the germline V gene (reference sequence). DNA for the CDR3: TGTGCCAGCAGCTCAGGGGTCTCAAACTATGGCTACACCTTC. It encodes CASSSGVSNYGYTF.

This clone was observed a handful of times. V and J are TRBV27 and TRBJ1-5; 7 positions agree with TRBD1. This CDR3 is 13 amino acids long. Germline V gene sequence: CDR1 MNHEY, CDR2 SMNVEV (reference sequence). After removal of 6 bases from V and 5 bases from J, the junction contained 4 bases not matched to a gene. As DNA, the CDR3 is TGTGCCAGCAGACAGGGGTACTATCAGCCCCAGCATTTT. Translation gives CASRQGYYQPQHF.

This clone was counted a few times. The V and J genes are TRBV4-1 and TRBJ1-4; D is ambiguous. The CDR3 is 14 residues long. Trimming removed 1 base from V and 6 bases from J, with 9 bases in between. Germline-derived CDR1 and CDR2 are MGHRA and YSYEKL. DNA for the CDR3: TGCGCCAGCAGCCAAGCCAGCGAGGATGAAAAACTGTTTTTT. This gives the protein CASSQASEDEKLFF.

This chain's CDR3 is CASSQPRTGPKEQFF. Here the CDR3 DNA reads TGCGCCAGCAGCCAACCCCGGACTGGACCTAAGGAGCAGTTCTTC. The rearrangement uses TRBV4-1 and TRBJ2-1, with D possibly matching TRBD2 (5 bases). The V end was cut by 2 bases, the J end by 10 bases, with 18 bases between. CDR1 is MGHRA and CDR2 is YSYEKL in the germline V gene. The length of the CDR3 is 15 residues.

The chain combines TRBV5-1 with TRBJ2-3, with 7 nucleotides matching TRBD1. Germline V gene sequence: CDR1 SGHRS, CDR2 YFSETQ. The junction had 8 bases not matched to a gene; V was cut back by 4 bases and J by 0 bases. The CDR3 totals 16 residues. CDR3 nucleotides: TGCGCCAGCAGCCGAACTACGGACAGGAGCACAGATACGCAGTATTTT. Protein product: CASSRTTDRSTDTQYF.

The chain recombines TRBV11-2 with TRBJ2-2; a weak D match, TRBD1 (5 bases). This CDR3 has 15 amino acids. V shed 2 bases and J shed 4 bases, with 11 bases lying between them. Per germline, CDR1 SGHAT and CDR2 FQNNGV. The CDR3 spells CASSLHQGITGELFF. The CDR3 DNA reads as TGTGCCAGCAGCTTACACCAGGGAATCACCGGGGAGCTGTTTTTT.

V gene TRBV19 combines with J gene TRBJ1-5, with a weak D call TRBD1 (5 bases). Trimming stripped 3 bases from V and 0 bases from J, with 18 bases between. Germline V gene sequence: CDR1 LNHDA, CDR2 SQIVND (reference sequence). This CDR3 is 18 amino acids long. CDR3 bases: TGTGCCAGTAGTATTCGACAGTCTCGCAGGATTAGCAATCAGCCCCAGCATTTT. It codes for CASSIRQSRRISNQPQHF.

The chain has TRBV7-3 and TRBJ1-1; D ambiguous. Germline V lookup: CDR1 SGHTA, CDR2 FQGTGA. V was clipped by 0 bases and J by 3 bases, with 11 bases between them. This CDR3 spans 15 amino acids. The CDR3 loop reads CASSLTFNPDTEAFF. For the CDR3, the DNA is TGTGCCAGCAGCTTAACTTTCAATCCCGACACTGAAGCTTTCTTT.

V gene TRBV7-9 combines with J gene TRBJ2-1; no definite D call. V was cut by 4 bases and J by 10 bases, with 11 bases left in between. This CDR3 contains 12 residues. Germline CDR1 and CDR2: SEHNR and FQNEAQ (reference sequence). CDR3 sequence reads: CASSSSAREQFF. For the CDR3, the DNA is TGTGCCAGCAGCTCTTCAGCGAGGGAGCAGTTCTTC. Together with reference TRBV7-9 and TRBJ2-1, the CDR3 gives the full variable domain: DTGVSQNPRHKITKRGQNVTFRCDPISEHNRLYWYRQTLGQGPEFLTYFQNEAQLEKSRLLSDRFSAERPKGSFSTLEIQRTEQGDSAMYLCASSSSAREQFFGPGTRLTVL.

This chain joins TRBV9 and TRBJ2-1; D might be TRBD2 (6 bases). V lost 0 bases and J lost 7, with 11 bases in between. The CDR3 runs to 14 residues. The V gene's germline CDR1 is SGDLS and CDR2 YYNGEE. The chain's CDR3 is CASSVGGVVNEQFF. CDR3 DNA: TGTGCCAGCAGCGTAGGCGGGGTTGTGAATGAGCAGTTCTTC.

The chain couples TRBV11-2 to TRBJ1-1; the match to TRBD1 covers 7 bases. Trimming took 5 bases from V and 2 from J; bases not matched to a gene: 8. Germline CDR1 reads SGHAT; CDR2 reads FQNNGV. This CDR3 has 15 amino acids. CDR3 protein: CASSTTYRGNTEAFF. DNA of the CDR3: TGTGCCAGCAGCACAACCTACAGGGGAAACACTGAAGCTTTCTTT.

The V gene is TRBV30, the J gene TRBJ1-6; no clear D gene. Germline CDR1 and CDR2: GTSNPN and SVGIG (reference sequence). Trimming shortened V by 3 bases and J by 4 bases, and 16 bases separated the two germline ends. This CDR3 comprises 16 residues. The chain's CDR3 is CAWRSSDGLYNSPLHF. The CDR3 region has the DNA TGTGCCTGGAGATCCTCGGACGGACTTTATAATTCACCCCTCCACTTT.

This chain uses TRBV5-4 with TRBJ2-6, with 12 bases matching TRBD1. The CDR3 totals 17 residues. CDR1 is SGHNT, CDR2 YYREEE, per germline (reference sequence). V lost 4 bases to trimming and J lost 2 bases; unmatched junction nucleotides: 4. CDR3 sequence (DNA): TGTGCCAGCAGCACCCGGGACAGGGGGCCTGGGGCCAACGTCCTGACTTTC. It translates to CASSTRDRGPGANVLTF.

J is TRBJ1-6 and V is TRBV4-1; D is uncertain. The CDR3 is made up of 16 amino acids. The ends were cut back, 4 bases at V and 3 bases at J, with 13 bases in the middle. Germline V gives CDR1 MGHRA, CDR2 YSYEKL. The CDR3: CASSLAADIYNSPLHF. CDR3 DNA: TGCGCCAGCAGCCTCGCCGCGGATATCTATAATTCACCCCTCCACTTT.

This rearrangement joins TRBV19 to TRBJ2-2, with D possibly TRBD1 on 5 matching bases. CDR3 length: 15 amino acids. Germline assignment: CDR1 LNHDA and CDR2 SQIVND (reference sequence). V was shortened by 7 bases and J by 0 bases, with 12 bases between the two germline ends. The CDR3 DNA reads as TGTGCCAGTAAGCAGGGTCTTGCGAACACCGGGGAGCTGTTTTTT. It encodes CASKQGLANTGELFF.

This clone came up once. This sequence joins TRBV5-4 and TRBJ2-7; TRBD2 matches 9 bases. Germline lookup yields CDR1 SGHNT and CDR2 YYREEE (reference sequence). The trim removed 4 bases at V and 0 bases at J, leaving 2 bases unmatched. The CDR3 loop spans 14 amino acids. Here the CDR3 reads CASSRGGVSYEQYF. CDR3 nucleotides: TGTGCCAGCAGCCGCGGGGGGGTCTCCTACGAGCAGTACTTC.

The chain combines TRBV11-2 with TRBJ2-7, with TRBD2 identical over 8 bases. This CDR3 comprises 16 residues. Germline assignment: CDR1 SGHAT and CDR2 FQNNGV. V lost 1 base to trimming and J lost 7 bases; unmatched junction nucleotides: 12. Here the CDR3 reads CASSLVGGGPYREQYF. The CDR3 region has the DNA TGTGCCAGCAGCTTAGTGGGCGGGGGGCCGTACAGGGAGCAGTACTTC.

This clone was counted between two and nine times. The V and J genes are TRBV7-2 and TRBJ1-1; TRBD1 matches 9 bases. The germline gives CDR1 SGHTA, CDR2 FQGNSA. Germline trimming cut 5 bases from V and 1 base from J; bases unmatched to any gene: 11. This CDR3 has 17 residues. The CDR3 coding sequence is TGTGCCAGCAGCCCACGACAGGGGGAGGTCGCGAACACTGAAGCTTTCTTT. Translated: CASSPRQGEVANTEAFF.

V and J are TRBV7-2 and TRBJ1-1; the D is unclear. V was clipped by 5 bases and J by 4 bases, with 17 bases between them. The length of the CDR3 is 15 residues. Looked up from germline, CDR1 is SGHTA and CDR2 is FQGNSA. CDR3 amino acids: CASSLDPGRATEAFF. CDR3 coding DNA: TGTGCCAGCAGCCTAGACCCGGGAAGGGCCACTGAAGCTTTCTTT.

Written as DNA, the CDR3 is TGTGCCAGCAGCCCCTTCGCGGGGGTAAGATATGAGCAGTTCTTC. This translates into CASSPFAGVRYEQFF. The chain carries TRBV9 and TRBJ2-1; 7 nucleotides align to TRBD2. V gave up 4 bases and J gave up 8 bases; unmatched junction bases: 12. The V gene's germline CDR1 is SGDLS and CDR2 YYNGEE. The CDR3 loop spans 15 amino acids. The variable domain in full, with the rest retrieved from reference TRBV9 and TRBJ2-1, is DSGVTQTPKHLITATGQRVTLRCSPRSGDLSVYWYQQSLDQGLQFLIQYYNGEERAKGNILERFSAQQFPDLHSELNLSSLELGDSALYFCASSPFAGVRYEQFFGPGTRLTVL.

The gene calls are TRBV7-9 and TRBJ2-7; 7 bases are shared with TRBD2. V gave up 3 bases and J gave up 0 bases; unmatched junction bases: 5. CDR3 length: 15 residues. Germline V gives CDR1 SEHNR, CDR2 FQNEAQ (reference sequence). CDR3 coding DNA: TGTGCCAGCAGCTTGGGAGGGCAGGCCTCCTACGAGCAGTACTTC. As protein: CASSLGGQASYEQYF.

The chain is built from TRBV4-2 and TRBJ2-5; the match to TRBD2 covers 9 bases. The CDR3 extends over 16 amino acids. Germline CDR1 and CDR2: LGHNA and YNFKEQ. V lost 0 bases to trimming and J lost 6 bases; unmatched junction nucleotides: 8. The CDR3 spells CASSQEASGGSQTQYF. In DNA form, the CDR3 reads TGTGCCAGCAGCCAAGAAGCAAGCGGGGGGTCACAGACCCAGTACTTC.

CDR3 protein: CASSLRGGYTF. CDR3 bases: TGTGCCAGCAGCTTAAGGGGTGGCTACACCTTC. This chain joins TRBV11-2 and TRBJ1-2, with a weak D call TRBD1 (5 bases). The CDR3 is 11 residues long. Germline-derived CDR1 and CDR2 are SGHAT and FQNNGV. With 2 bases removed from V and 7 bases from J, the gap between germline ends came to 5 bases.